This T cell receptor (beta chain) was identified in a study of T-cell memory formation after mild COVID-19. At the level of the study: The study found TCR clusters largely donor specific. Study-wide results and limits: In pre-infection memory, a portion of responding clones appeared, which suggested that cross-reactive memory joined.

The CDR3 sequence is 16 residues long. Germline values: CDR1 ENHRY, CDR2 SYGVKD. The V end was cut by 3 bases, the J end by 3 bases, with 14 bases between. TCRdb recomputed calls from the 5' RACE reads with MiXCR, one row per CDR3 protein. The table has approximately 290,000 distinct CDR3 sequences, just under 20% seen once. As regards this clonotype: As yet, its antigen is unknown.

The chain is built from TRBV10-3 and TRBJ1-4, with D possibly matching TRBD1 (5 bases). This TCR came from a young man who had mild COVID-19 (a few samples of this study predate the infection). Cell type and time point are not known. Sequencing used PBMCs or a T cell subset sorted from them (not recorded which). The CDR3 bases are TGTGCCATCAGTGAAGTGGAGGGGCCAGCTAATGAAAAACTGTTTTTT. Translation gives CAISEVEGPANEKLFF.